Listed here are 3 T cell receptor beta chains from one sample, sequenced in a study of blood T cell repertoires in COVID-19. Sequencing was performed with immunoSEQ multiplex PCR; in TCRdb, only in-frame clones are kept and a portion is missing. The profile shows 95,000 or so clones, less than 85% of them singletons. Material for sequencing was peripheral blood. Source of these receptors: a woman older than 75 with active or convalescent COVID-19.

This chain connects TRBV5-6 to TRBJ1-1; 7 bases agree with TRBD1. The CDR3 runs to 13 residues. Looked up from germline, CDR1 is SGHDT and CDR2 is YYEEEE. J lost 8 bases, V lost 1 base, and 5 bases had no gene match. In DNA, the CDR3 is TGTGCCAGCAGCTTGCTTGAGGGGGCCGAAGCTTTCTTT. It encodes CASSLLEGAEAFF.

This chain connects TRBV6-1 to TRBJ2-2; unclear D gene. Looked up from germline, CDR1 is MNHNS and CDR2 is SASEGT. V lost 3 bases and J 3 bases, leaving 11 bases between the germline ends. CDR3 length: 15 residues. CDR3 residues: CASSDPPPYTGELFF. The CDR3 nucleotides are TGTGCCAGCAGTGACCCCCCTCCCTACACCGGGGAGCTGTTTTTT.

V usage is TRBV5-5 and J usage is TRBJ1-6; a weak D match, TRBD1 (5 bases). The CDR3 runs to 20 residues. Trimming took 0 bases from V and 0 from J, leaving 19 bases between them. Germline V lookup: CDR1 SGHKS, CDR2 YYEKEE (reference sequence). The CDR3 DNA is TGTGCCAGCAGCTTGGAAGTAATCGGGGGAACTACCTCCTATAATTCACCCCTCCACTTT. Translation: CASSLEVIGGTTSYNSPLHF.